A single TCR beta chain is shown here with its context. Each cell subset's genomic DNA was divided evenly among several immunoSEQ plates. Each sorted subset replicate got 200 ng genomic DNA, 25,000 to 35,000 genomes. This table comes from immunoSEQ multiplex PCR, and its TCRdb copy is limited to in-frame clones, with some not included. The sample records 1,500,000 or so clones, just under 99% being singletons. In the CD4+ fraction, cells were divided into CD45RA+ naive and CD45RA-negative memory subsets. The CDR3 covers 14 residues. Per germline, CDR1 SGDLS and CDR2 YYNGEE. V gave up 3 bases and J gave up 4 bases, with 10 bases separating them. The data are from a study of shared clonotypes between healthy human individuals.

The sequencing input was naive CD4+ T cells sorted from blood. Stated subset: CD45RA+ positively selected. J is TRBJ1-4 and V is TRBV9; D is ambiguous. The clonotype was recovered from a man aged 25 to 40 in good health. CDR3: CASSAGSLNEKLFF. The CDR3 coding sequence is TGTGCCAGCAGCGCGGGCAGTCTTAATGAAAAACTGTTTTTT.